A single T cell receptor (beta chain) is shown here with its context. This sample stems from a study of blood T cell repertoires in COVID-19. Looking at the study overall: Samples of COVID-19 (acute and convalescent) were obtained from the United States, Italy and Spain. The cDNA or gDNA used as material had been derived from T cells, B-cell-depleted T cells, or PBMCs.

The ends lost 0 bases at V and 1 base at J; junction bases unmatched: 8. The CDR3 runs to 18 residues. Germline-derived CDR1 and CDR2 are SGHTS and YDEGEE. Per the study methods: Amplification from reference gene primers served as the basis for estimated nucleated cell counts. Data came from immunoSEQ multiplex PCR; TCRdb stores just in-frame clones and leaves some out. D and trimming were read from the DNA, whereas the V and J calls and clone size are those reported in that table. This repertoire shows about 190,000 clones, just under 85% found once; its top ten account for roughly 5%. This TCR derives from a woman aged 70-85 years with active or convalescent COVID-19. Sequencing input: peripheral blood. The chain uses TRBV5-8 and TRBJ2-5, with 11 nucleotides matching TRBD2. The CDR3 coding sequence is TGTGCCAGCAGCTTGGGTAGGCTAGCGGGAGGAAGCCAAGAGACCCAGTACTTC. Translation gives CASSLGRLAGGSQETQYF.